The present T cell receptor beta chain was sequenced within a study of shared clonotypes between healthy human individuals. The V segment lost 7 bases and the J segment 2 bases; nucleotides outside the gene matches: 2. Germline assignment: CDR1 MNHNS and CDR2 SASEGT. The CDR3 extends over 13 amino acids. Turning to this clone: Within the sample, other DNA sequences also encode this same CDR3.

Some clones are missing from TCRdb's copy, which holds only in-frame ones; the method was immunoSEQ multiplex PCR. The table shows millions of clones, with 90% to 95% occurring only once. Specimen: naive CD4+ T cells sorted from blood. Specified subset: CD45RA+ positively selected. The chain joins TRBV6-1 to TRBJ2-7; 10 nucleotides agree with TRBD1. The TCR originated in a man between 18 and 35 years old in good health. The DNA of the CDR3 is TGTGCCAGCAAAGGACAGGGGGCCTACGAGCAGTACTTC. Its protein is CASKGQGAYEQYF.